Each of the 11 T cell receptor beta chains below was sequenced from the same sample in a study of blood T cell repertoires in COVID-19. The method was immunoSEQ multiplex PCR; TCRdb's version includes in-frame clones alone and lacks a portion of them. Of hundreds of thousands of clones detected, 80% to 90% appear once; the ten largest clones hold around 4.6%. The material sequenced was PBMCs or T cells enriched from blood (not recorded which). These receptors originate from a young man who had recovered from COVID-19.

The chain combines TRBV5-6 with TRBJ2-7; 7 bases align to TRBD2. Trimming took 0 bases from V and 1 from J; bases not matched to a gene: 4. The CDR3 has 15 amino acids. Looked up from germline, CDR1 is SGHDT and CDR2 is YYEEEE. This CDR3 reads CASSLAGGYSYEQYF. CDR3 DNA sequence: TGTGCCAGCAGCTTGGCGGGAGGTTATTCCTACGAGCAGTACTTC.

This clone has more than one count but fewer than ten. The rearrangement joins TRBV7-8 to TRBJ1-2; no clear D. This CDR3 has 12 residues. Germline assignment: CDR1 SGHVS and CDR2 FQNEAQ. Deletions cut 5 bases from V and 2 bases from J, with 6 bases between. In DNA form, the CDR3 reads TGTGCCAGCAGCGGGAGAAACTATGGCTACACCTTC. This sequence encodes CASSGRNYGYTF.

The CDR3 reads CASISGLLSETQYF. DNA for the CDR3: TGTGCCAGCATATCGGGACTCCTAAGCGAGACCCAGTACTTC. The chain couples TRBV28 to TRBJ2-5, with D tentatively TRBD2 (6 bases). The CDR3 is made up of 14 amino acids. The germline V and J ends were trimmed by 7 bases and 5 bases, with 17 bases remaining between them. Germline assignment: CDR1 MDHEN and CDR2 SYDVKM.

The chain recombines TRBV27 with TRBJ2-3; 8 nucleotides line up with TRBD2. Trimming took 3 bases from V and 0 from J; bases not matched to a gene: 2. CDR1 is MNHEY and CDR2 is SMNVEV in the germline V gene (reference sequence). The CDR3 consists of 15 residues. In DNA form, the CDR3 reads TGTGCCAGCAGTTTTGCTAGCGGGAGCACAGATACGCAGTATTTT. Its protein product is CASSFASGSTDTQYF.

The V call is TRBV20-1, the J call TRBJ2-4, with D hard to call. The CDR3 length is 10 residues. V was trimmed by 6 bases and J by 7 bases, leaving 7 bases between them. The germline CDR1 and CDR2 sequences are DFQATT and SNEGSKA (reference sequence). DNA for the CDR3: TGCAGTGCCGGTACCAACATTCAGTACTTC. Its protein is CSAGTNIQYF.

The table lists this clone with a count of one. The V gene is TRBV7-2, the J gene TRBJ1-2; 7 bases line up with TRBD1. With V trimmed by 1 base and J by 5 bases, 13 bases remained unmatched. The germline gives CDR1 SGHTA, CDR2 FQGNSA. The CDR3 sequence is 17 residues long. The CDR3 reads CASSLDHRGLGEYGYTF. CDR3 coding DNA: TGTGCCAGCAGCTTAGACCACAGGGGCCTAGGCGAGTATGGCTACACCTTC.

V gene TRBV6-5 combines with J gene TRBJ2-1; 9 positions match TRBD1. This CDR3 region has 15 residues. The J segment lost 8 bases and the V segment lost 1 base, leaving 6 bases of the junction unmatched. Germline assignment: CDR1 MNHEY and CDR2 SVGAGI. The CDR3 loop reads CASSYYDRGGDEQFF. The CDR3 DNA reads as TGTGCCAGCAGTTACTACGACAGGGGGGGGGATGAGCAGTTCTTC.

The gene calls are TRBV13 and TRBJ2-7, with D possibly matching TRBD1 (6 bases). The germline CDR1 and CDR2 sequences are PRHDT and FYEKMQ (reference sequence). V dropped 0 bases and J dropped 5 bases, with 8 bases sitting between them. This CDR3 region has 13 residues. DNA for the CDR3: TGTGCCAGCAGCTTAGGGGCAGGGGACGAGCAGTACTTC. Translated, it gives CASSLGAGDEQYF.

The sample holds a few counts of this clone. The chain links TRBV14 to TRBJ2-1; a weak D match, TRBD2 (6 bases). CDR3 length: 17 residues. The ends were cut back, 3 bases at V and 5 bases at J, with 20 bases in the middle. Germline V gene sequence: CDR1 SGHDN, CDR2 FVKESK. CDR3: CASSQGLRGSLNNEQFF. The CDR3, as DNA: TGTGCCAGCAGCCAGGGACTCCGAGGAAGTTTAAACAATGAGCAGTTCTTC.

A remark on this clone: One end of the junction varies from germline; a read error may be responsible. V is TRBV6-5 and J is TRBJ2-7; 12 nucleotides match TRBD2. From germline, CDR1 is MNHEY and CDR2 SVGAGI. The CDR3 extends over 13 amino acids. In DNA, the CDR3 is TGTGCCAGCAGTATTGCGGGGACTAGCGGGTTCCACTTC. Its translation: CASSIAGTSGFHF.

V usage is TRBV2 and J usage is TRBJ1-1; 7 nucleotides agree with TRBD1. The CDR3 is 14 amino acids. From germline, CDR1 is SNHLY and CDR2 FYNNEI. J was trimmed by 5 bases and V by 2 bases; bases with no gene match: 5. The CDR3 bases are TGTGCCAGCAGTGAACGGTCAGGGGGGACTGAAGCTTTCTTT. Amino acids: CASSERSGGTEAFF.